These 8 T cell receptor beta chains were all obtained from the same sample, sequenced in a study of Graves' ophthalmopathy and Graves' hyperthyroidism. The authors amplified TCR beta CDR3 regions, and they did so from RNA transcripts for repertoire sequencing. Second-round multiplex PCR came after first-round RT-PCR with HTBI primers. MiXCR, applied by TCRdb to the multiplex PCR reads, yields one record per CDR3 protein. The table lists about 480,000 distinct CDR3 sequences, around an eighth of them singletons. The specimen was blood. Receptor source: a woman in her 30s with Graves' ophthalmopathy.

This clonotype has ten or more counts. The chain recombines TRBV10-3 with TRBJ1-3, with a weak D call TRBD1 (5 bases). The CDR3 runs 13 residues. V lost 0 bases and J lost 8, with 8 bases in between. CDR1 is ENHRY, CDR2 SYGVKD, per germline. The CDR3 sequence is CAISESGTHTIYF. CDR3 nucleotide sequence: TGTGCCATCAGTGAGTCAGGGACCCACACCATATATTTT.

The chain links TRBV5-1 to TRBJ2-7; 8 bases are a match to TRBD1. This CDR3 has 14 amino acids. V was pared by 6 bases and J by 5 bases, with 10 bases of the junction left unmatched. Germline values: CDR1 SGHRS, CDR2 YFSETQ. DNA of the CDR3: TGCGCCAGCACTTCCGGGACAGGATTTCACGAGCAGTACTTC. Protein sequence: CASTSGTGFHEQYF.

This clonotype was detected ten times or more. The rearrangement links TRBV5-4 to TRBJ2-2; 8 positions match TRBD2. The CDR3 consists of 18 residues. With 1 base clipped from V and 0 bases from J, the junction kept 8 bases outside the gene matches. Germline lookup yields CDR1 SGHNT and CDR2 YYREEE (reference sequence). The CDR3 spells CASSLWGTSNANTGELFF. In DNA, the CDR3 is TGTGCCAGCAGCTTGTGGGGGACTAGTAACGCGAACACCGGGGAGCTGTTTTTT.

This clonotype was seen ten or more times. The chain uses TRBV28 and TRBJ2-2, with 8 bases fitting TRBD1. The germline V gene encodes CDR1 MDHEN and CDR2 SYDVKM. The V and J ends lost 1 base and 6 bases, in that order; junction bases with no gene match: 4. CDR3 length equals 15 residues. CDR3 protein: CASSLYGTGSGELFF. The CDR3 nucleotides read TGTGCCAGCAGTTTATATGGGACAGGTTCCGGGGAGCTGTTTTTT. Together with reference TRBV28 and TRBJ2-2, the CDR3 gives the full variable domain: DVKVTQSSRYLVKRTGEKVFLECVQDMDHENMFWYRQDPGLGLRLIYFSYDVKMKEKGDIPEGYSVSREKKERFSLILESASTNQTSMYLCASSLYGTGSGELFFGEGSRLTVL.

This clonotype was found many times. V is TRBV4-1 and J is TRBJ1-5; D is unclear. The V end lost 0 bases, the J end lost 0 bases, and 15 bases lay between the germline ends. The CDR3 has 18 amino acids. CDR1 and CDR2 (germline): MGHRA, YSYEKL. The CDR3, as DNA: TGCGCCAGCAGCCAAGAGGCGAGCCAGACCCTTAGCAATCAGCCCCAGCATTTT. Its protein is CASSQEASQTLSNQPQHF.

This clonotype was detected a few times. The V gene is TRBV5-1, the J gene TRBJ2-6, with 7 nucleotides matching TRBD1. The CDR3 is 17 residues long. Germline V gene data show CDR1 as SGHRS and CDR2 as YFSETQ. V lost 4 bases, J lost 2 bases, and 9 bases stayed unmatched. In DNA, the CDR3 is TGCGCCAGCAGCCCTCCACCCGACAGGGCTGGGGCCAACGTCCTGACTTTC. This translates into CASSPPPDRAGANVLTF.

About this clonotype itself: This may arise from a read error, as a much more abundant clone is one base away. This chain joins TRBV11-3 and TRBJ1-6; 7 bases are a match to TRBD1. The CDR3 contains 15 residues. CDR1 and CDR2 (germline): SGHNT, YENEEA. DNA for the CDR3: TGTGCCAGCAGCCAAACCGGGACAGCGAATTCAGCCCTCCACTTT. This encodes CASSQTGTANSALHF.

This clonotype was recorded at least ten times. J is TRBJ1-5 and V is TRBV6-1; D is possibly TRBD1 (6 bases). Trimming removed 3 bases at V and 7 bases at J, with 13 bases between. The CDR3 is made up of 14 amino acids. The V gene's germline CDR1 is MNHNS and CDR2 SASEGT. The CDR3 region has the DNA TGTGCCAGCAGTGATGGGGGCGGGAAACAGCCCCAGCATTTT. This sequence encodes CASSDGGGKQPQHF.